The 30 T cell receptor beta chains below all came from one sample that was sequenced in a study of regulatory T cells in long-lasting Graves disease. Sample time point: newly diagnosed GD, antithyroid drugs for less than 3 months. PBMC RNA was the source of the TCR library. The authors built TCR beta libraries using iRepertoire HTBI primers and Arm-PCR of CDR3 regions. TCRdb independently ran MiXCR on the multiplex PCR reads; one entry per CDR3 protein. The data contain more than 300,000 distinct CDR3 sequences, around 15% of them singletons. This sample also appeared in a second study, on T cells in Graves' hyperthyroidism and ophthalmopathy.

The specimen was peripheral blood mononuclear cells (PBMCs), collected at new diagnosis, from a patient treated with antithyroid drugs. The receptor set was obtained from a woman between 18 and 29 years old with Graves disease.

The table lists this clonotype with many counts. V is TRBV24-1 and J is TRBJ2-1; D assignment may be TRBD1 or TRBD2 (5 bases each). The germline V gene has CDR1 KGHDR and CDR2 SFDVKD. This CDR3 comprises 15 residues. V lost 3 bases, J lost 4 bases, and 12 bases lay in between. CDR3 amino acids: CATSDPGTPYNEQFF. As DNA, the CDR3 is TGTGCCACCAGTGATCCCGGGACCCCTTACAATGAGCAGTTCTTC.

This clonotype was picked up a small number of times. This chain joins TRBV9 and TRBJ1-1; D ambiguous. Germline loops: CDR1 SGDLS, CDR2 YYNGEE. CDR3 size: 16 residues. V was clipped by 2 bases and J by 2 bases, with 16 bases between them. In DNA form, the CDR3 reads TGTGCCAGCAGCGTGTGGGCAGGTAGAACAAACACTGAAGCTTTCTTT. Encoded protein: CASSVWAGRTNTEAFF.

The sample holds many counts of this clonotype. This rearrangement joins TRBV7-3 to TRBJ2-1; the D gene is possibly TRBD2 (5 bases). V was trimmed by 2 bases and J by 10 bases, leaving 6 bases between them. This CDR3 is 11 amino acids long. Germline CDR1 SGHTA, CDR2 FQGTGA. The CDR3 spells CASSLSGEQFF. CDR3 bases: TGTGCCAGCAGCTTATCGGGGGAGCAGTTCTTC.

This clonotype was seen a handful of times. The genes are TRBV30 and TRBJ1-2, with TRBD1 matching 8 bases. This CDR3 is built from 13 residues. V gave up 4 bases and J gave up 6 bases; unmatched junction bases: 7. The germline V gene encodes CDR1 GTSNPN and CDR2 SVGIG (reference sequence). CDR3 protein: CAWTRTGIDGYTF. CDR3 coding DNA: TGTGCCTGGACGAGGACAGGGATTGATGGCTACACCTTC. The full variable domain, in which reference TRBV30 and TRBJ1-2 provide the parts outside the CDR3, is SQTIHQWPATLVQPVGSPLSLECTVEGTSNPNLYWYRQAAGRGLQLLFYSVGIGQISSEVPQNLSASRPQDRQFILSSKKLLLSDSGFYLCAWTRTGIDGYTFGSGTRLTVV.

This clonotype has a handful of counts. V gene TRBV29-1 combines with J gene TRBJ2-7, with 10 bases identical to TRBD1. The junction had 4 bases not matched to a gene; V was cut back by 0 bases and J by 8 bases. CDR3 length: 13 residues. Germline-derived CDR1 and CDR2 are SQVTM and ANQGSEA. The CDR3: CSVEDGTGAKQYF. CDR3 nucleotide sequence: TGCAGCGTTGAAGATGGGACAGGGGCAAAGCAGTACTTC.

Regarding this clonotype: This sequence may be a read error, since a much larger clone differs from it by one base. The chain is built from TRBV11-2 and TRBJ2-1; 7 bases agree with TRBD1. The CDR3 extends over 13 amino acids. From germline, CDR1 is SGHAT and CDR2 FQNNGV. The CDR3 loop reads CASRLEGQLWQFF. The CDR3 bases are TGTGCCAGCCGCTTAGAGGGACAGCTCTGGCAGTTCTTC.

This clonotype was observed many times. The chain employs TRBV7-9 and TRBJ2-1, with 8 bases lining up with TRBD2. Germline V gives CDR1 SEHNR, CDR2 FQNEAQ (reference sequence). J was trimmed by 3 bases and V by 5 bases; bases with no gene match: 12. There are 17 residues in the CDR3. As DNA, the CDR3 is TGTGCCAGCAGCCGAAGGGCATTAGCGGGGAGCTACAATGAGCAGTTCTTC. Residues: CASSRRALAGSYNEQFF.

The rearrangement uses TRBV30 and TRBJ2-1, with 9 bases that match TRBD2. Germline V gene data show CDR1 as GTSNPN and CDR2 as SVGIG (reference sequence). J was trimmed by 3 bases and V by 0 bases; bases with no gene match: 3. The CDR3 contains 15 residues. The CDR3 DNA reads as TGTGCCTGGAGTGTACGCGGGAGGGACTACAATGAGCAGTTCTTC. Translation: CAWSVRGRDYNEQFF.

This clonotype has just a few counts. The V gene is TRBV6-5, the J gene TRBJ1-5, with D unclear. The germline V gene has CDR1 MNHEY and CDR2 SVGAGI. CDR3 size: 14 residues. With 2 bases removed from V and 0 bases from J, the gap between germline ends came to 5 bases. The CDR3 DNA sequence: TGTGCCAGCAGTTACAGGATTAGCAATCAGCCCCAGCATTTT. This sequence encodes CASSYRISNQPQHF.

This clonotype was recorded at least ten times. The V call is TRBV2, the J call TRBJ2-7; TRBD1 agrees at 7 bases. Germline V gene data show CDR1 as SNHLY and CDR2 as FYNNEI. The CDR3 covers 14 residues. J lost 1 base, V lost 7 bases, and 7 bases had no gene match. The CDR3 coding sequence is TGTGCCAGCATCTCGGACAGGTTTTCCTACGAGCAGTACTTC. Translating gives CASISDRFSYEQYF.

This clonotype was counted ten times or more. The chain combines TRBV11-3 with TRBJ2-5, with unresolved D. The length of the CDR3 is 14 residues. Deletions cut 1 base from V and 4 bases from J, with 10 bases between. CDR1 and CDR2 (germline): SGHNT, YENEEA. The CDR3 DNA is TGTGCCAGCAGCTTAGGGGGTTTGGGAGAGACCCAGTACTTC. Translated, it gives CASSLGGLGETQYF.

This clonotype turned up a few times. In DNA form, the CDR3 reads TGTGCCAGCAGCCAAGAACGGGCCCGCTTGAACACTGAAGCTTTCTTT. Translated, it gives CASSQERARLNTEAFF. The gene calls are TRBV14 and TRBJ1-1; unclear D gene. V shed 0 bases and J shed 0 bases, with 11 bases lying between them. The CDR3 totals 16 residues. CDR1 and CDR2 (germline): SGHDN, FVKESK.

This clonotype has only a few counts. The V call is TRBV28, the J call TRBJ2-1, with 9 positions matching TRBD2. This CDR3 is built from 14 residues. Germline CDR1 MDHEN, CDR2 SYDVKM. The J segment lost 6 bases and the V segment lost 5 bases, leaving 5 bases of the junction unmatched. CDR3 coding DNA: TGTGCCAGCAGTGTGACTAGCGGCCCCAATGAGCAGTTCTTC. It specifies CASSVTSGPNEQFF.

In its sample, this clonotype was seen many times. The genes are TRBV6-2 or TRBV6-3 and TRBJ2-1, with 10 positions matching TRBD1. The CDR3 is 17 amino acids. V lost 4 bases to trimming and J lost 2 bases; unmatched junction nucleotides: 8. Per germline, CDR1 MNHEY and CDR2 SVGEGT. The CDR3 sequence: CASSSSRQGAPYNEQFF. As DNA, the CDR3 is TGTGCCAGCAGTTCCTCACGACAGGGGGCCCCCTACAATGAGCAGTTCTTC.

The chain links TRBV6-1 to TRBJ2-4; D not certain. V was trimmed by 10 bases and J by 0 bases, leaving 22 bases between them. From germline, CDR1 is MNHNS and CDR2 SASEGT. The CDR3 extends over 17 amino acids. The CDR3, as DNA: TGTGCCACAACCTCTGGAGAGTCGCTTCTAGCCAAAAACATTCAGTACTTC. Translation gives CATTSGESLLAKNIQYF.

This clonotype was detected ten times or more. The CDR3 DNA is TGCAGTGCTAGAGAGGGGGGGGCGAACACCGGGGAGCTGTTTTTT. Translating it yields CSAREGGANTGELFF. The genes are TRBV20-1 and TRBJ2-2, with TRBD2 matching 7 bases. Germline CDR1 reads DFQATT; CDR2 reads SNEGSKA (reference sequence). With V trimmed by 0 bases and J by 0 bases, 1 base remained unmatched. The CDR3 spans 15 residues.

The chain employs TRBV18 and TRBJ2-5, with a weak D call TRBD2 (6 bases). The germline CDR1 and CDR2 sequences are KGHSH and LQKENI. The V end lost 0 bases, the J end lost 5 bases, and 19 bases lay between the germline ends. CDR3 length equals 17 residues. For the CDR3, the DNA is TGTGCCAGCTCACCACCGGGAGGACGGGGAGTTCGGGAGACCCAGTACTTC. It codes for CASSPPGGRGVRETQYF. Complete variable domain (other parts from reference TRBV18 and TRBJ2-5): NAGVMQNPRHLVRRRGQEARLRCSPMKGHSHVYWYRQLPEEGLKFMVYLQKENIIDESGMPKERFSAEFPKEGPSILRIQQVVRGDSAAYFCASSPPGGRGVRETQYFGPGTRLLVL.

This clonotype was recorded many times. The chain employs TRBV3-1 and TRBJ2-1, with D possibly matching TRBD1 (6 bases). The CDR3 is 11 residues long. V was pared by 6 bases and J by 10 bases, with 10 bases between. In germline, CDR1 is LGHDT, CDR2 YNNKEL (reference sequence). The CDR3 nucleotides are TGTGCCAGCAGTCTTCAGGGGGAGCAGTTCTTC. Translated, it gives CASSLQGEQFF.

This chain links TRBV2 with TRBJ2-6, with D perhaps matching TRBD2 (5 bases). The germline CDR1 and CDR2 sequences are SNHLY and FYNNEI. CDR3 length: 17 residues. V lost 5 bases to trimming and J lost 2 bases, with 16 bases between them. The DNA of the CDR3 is TGTGCCAGCAGTCAAGACCGGGATACGCCTGGGGCCAACGTCCTGACTTTC. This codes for CASSQDRDTPGANVLTF.

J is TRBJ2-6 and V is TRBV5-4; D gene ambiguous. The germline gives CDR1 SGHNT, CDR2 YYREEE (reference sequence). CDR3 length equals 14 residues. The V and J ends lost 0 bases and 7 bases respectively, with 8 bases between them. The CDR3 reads CASSLEKFANVLTF. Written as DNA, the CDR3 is TGTGCCAGCAGCTTGGAGAAGTTTGCCAACGTCCTGACTTTC.

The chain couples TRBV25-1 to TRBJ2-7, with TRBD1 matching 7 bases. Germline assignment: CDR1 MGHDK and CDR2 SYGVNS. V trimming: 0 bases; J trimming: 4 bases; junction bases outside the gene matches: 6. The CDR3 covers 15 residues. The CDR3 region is CASSEYGTASYEQYF. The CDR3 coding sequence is TGTGCCAGCAGTGAATATGGGACAGCGTCTTACGAGCAGTACTTC.

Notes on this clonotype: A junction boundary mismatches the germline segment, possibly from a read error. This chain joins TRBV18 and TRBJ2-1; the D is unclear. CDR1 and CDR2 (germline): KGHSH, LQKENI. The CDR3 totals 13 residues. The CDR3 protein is CASSPLQMNGQFF. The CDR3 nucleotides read TGTGCCAGCTCACCACTCCAAATGAATGGGCAGTTCTTC.

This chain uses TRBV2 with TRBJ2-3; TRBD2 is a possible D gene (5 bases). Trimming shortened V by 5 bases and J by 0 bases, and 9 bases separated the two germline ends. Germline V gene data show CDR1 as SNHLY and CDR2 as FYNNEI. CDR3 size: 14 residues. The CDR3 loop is CASSYSASTDTQYF. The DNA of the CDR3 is TGTGCCAGCAGTTATAGCGCCAGCACAGATACGCAGTATTTT.

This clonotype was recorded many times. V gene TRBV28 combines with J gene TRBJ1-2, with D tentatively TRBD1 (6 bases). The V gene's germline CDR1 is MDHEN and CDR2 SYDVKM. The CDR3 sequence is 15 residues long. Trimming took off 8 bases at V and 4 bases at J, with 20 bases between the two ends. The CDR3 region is CASRFSGGRIYGYTF. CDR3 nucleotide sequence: TGTGCCAGCCGATTCTCGGGGGGCAGAATCTATGGCTACACCTTC.

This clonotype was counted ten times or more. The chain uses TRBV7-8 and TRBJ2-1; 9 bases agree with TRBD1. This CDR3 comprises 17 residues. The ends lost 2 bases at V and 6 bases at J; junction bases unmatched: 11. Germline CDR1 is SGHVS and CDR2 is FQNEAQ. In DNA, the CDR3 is TGTGCCAGCAGCTTAAGTCTTGGGACAGGGTTGGGCAATGAGCAGTTCTTC. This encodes CASSLSLGTGLGNEQFF. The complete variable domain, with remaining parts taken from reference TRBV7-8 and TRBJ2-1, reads GAGVSQSPRYKVAKRGQDVALRCDPISGHVSLFWYQQALGQGPEFLTYFQNEAQLDKSGLPSDRFFAERPEGSVSTLKIQRTQQEDSAVYLCASSLSLGTGLGNEQFFGPGTRLTVL.

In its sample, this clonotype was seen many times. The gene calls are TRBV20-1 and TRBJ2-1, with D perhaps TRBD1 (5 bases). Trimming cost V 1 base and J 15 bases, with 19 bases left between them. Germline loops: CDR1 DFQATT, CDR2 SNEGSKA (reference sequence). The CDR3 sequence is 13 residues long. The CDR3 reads CSARVRAGNNAFF. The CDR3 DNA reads TGCAGTGCTAGAGTAAGGGCAGGGAATAATGCGTTCTTC.

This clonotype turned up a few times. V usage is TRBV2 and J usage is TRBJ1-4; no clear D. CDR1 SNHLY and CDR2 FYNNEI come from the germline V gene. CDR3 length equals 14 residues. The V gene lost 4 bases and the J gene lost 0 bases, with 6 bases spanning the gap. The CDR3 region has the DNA TGTGCCAGCAGTGGCAGATCAACTAATGAAAAACTGTTTTTT. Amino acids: CASSGRSTNEKLFF.

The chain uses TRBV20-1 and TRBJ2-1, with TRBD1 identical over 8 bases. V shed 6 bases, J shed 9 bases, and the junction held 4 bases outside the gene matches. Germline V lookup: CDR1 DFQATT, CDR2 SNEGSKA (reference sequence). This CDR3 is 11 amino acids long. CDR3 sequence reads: CSATTGGEQFF. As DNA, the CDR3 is TGCAGTGCCACAACAGGGGGTGAGCAGTTCTTC.

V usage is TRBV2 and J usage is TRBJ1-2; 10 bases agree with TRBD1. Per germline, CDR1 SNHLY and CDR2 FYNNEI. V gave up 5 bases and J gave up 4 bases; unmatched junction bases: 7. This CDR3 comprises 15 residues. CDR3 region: CASSLSGTGAYGYTF. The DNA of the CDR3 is TGTGCCAGCAGTTTGTCCGGGACAGGGGCCTATGGCTACACCTTC.

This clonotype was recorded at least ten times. CDR3 bases: TGCAGTGCTAGAGATTGGCAGGGGGCTGATATGAACACTGAAGCTTTCTTT. Translated: CSARDWQGADMNTEAFF. V is TRBV20-1 and J is TRBJ1-1, with 8 nucleotides matching TRBD1. The CDR3 loop spans 17 amino acids. The germline gives CDR1 DFQATT, CDR2 SNEGSKA (reference sequence). The V and J ends lost 0 bases and 0 bases, in that order; junction bases with no gene match: 9.